This T cell receptor beta chain was sequenced during a study of graft-versus-host responses after intestinal transplantation. Study-wide background: Anti-thymocyte globulin induction preceded three to four years of tacrolimus and steroid maintenance in all recipients. Study-wide results and limits: Detected in recipient marrow were GvH clones, some of which were first observed in ileum or blood.

Remarks on this clone: Antigen: not known.

Data came from immunoSEQ multiplex PCR; TCRdb stores just in-frame clones and leaves some out. Here the sample spans tens of thousands of clones, roughly 91% being singletons. V lost 5 bases and J lost 3, with 8 bases in between. Per the germline V gene, CDR1 is MGHDK and CDR2 is SYGVNS. The CDR3 spans 12 residues. The sample consisted of unstimulated CD8+ T cells sorted from spleen or lymph node cells, taken before intestinal transplant. This clonotype was obtained from a human donor who received an intestinal transplant. V and J are TRBV25-1 and TRBJ2-7, with D hard to call. DNA of the CDR3: TGTGCCAGCAGTCCAGGTGACTACGAGCAGTACTTC. Residues: CASSPGDYEQYF.